These 21 T cell receptor beta chains were sequenced from one sample in a study of Graves' ophthalmopathy and Graves' hyperthyroidism. Amplified TCR beta CDR3 regions were obtained using RNA transcripts as template. First-round RT-PCR relied on HTBI primers, and a second-round multiplex PCR came next. TCRdb re-called the multiplex PCR reads with MiXCR, one entry per CDR3 protein. The profile shows 300,000 to 400,000 distinct CDR3 sequences, roughly 16% of them singletons. Sample: peripheral blood. The receptors stem from an adult man with Graves' ophthalmopathy.

The table lists this clonotype with many counts. The chain joins TRBV6-5 to TRBJ1-5; 8 positions agree with TRBD1. This CDR3 comprises 15 residues. With 0 bases clipped from V and 2 bases from J, the junction kept 0 bases outside the gene matches. CDR1 and CDR2 (germline): MNHEY, SVGAGI. CDR3 bases: TGTGCCAGCAGTTACTCGACAGGGGGCAATCAGCCCCAGCATTTT. Translation gives CASSYSTGGNQPQHF.

The chain has TRBV24-1 and TRBJ2-2; 7 nucleotides agree with TRBD1. With 1 base clipped from V and 0 bases from J, the junction kept 4 bases outside the gene matches. CDR1 and CDR2 from the germline V gene are KGHDR and SFDVKD. CDR3 length: 17 amino acids. CDR3 nucleotides: TGTGCCACCAGTGATTTTTCAGGGACAGCGAACACCGGGGAGCTGTTTTTT. Protein product: CATSDFSGTANTGELFF.

This clonotype was counted many times. The chain combines TRBV7-9 with TRBJ1-6, with a possible D match to TRBD1 (6 bases). There are 15 residues in the CDR3. Per the germline V gene, CDR1 is SEHNR and CDR2 is FQNEAQ (reference sequence). V lost 1 base and J 7 bases, leaving 11 bases between the germline ends. CDR3 region: CASSLGRQGNSPLHF. CDR3 nucleotides: TGTGCCAGCAGCTTAGGACGCCAGGGGAATTCACCCCTCCACTTT. The full variable domain, in which reference TRBV7-9 and TRBJ1-6 provide the parts outside the CDR3, is DTGVSQNPRHKITKRGQNVTFRCDPISEHNRLYWYRQTLGQGPEFLTYFQNEAQLEKSRLLSDRFSAERPKGSFSTLEIQRTEQGDSAMYLCASSLGRQGNSPLHFGNGTRLTVT.

This chain links TRBV11-2 with TRBJ2-7; TRBD2 agrees at 13 bases. The CDR3 totals 16 residues. Germline V gives CDR1 SGHAT, CDR2 FQNNGV. Trimming cost V 3 bases and J 5 bases; bases outside gene matches: 7. The CDR3 DNA is TGTGCCAGCAGCTTGACTAGCGGGAGGCCTTCGGACGAGCAGTACTTC. Amino acids: CASSLTSGRPSDEQYF.

This clonotype was counted many times. The chain employs TRBV20-1 and TRBJ2-2; 10 bases are a match to TRBD2. The germline V gene encodes CDR1 DFQATT and CDR2 SNEGSKA (reference sequence). This CDR3 is 15 amino acids long. The V and J ends lost 0 bases and 7 bases, in that order; junction bases with no gene match: 5. The CDR3 loop reads CSARDPAGGIGELFF. The CDR3, as DNA: TGCAGTGCTAGAGATCCAGCGGGGGGGATCGGGGAGCTGTTTTTT.

This chain uses TRBV7-2 with TRBJ2-1, with 7 bases lining up with TRBD1. The CDR3 runs 15 residues. V was clipped by 7 bases and J by 8 bases; unmatched bases: 14. The germline gives CDR1 SGHTA, CDR2 FQGNSA. The CDR3 loop reads CASTPSDRVSDEQFF. The CDR3 region has the DNA TGTGCCAGCACTCCATCTGACAGGGTGAGCGATGAGCAGTTCTTC.

This chain joins TRBV30 and TRBJ2-7; D is unresolved. The V and J ends lost 0 bases and 0 bases respectively, with 6 bases between them. Germline CDR1 and CDR2: GTSNPN and SVGIG (reference sequence). The CDR3 extends over 13 amino acids. CDR3 in amino acids: CAWSVLNSYEQYF. The CDR3 DNA follows: TGTGCCTGGAGTGTACTGAACTCCTACGAGCAGTACTTC.

This clonotype was recorded many times. The chain combines TRBV28 with TRBJ1-2; D is ambiguous. CDR3 size: 15 residues. CDR1 and CDR2 from the germline V gene are MDHEN and SYDVKM. The V and J ends lost 5 bases and 9 bases respectively, with 22 bases between them. The CDR3 reads CASSAPGRAGSSYTF. The CDR3 DNA reads TGTGCCAGCAGTGCCCCCGGTCGGGCGGGGTCTAGCTACACCTTC.

This clonotype was observed at least ten times. The genes are TRBV11-1 and TRBJ1-5; TRBD1 aligns across 7 bases. The CDR3 is made up of 16 amino acids. Germline loops: CDR1 SGHAT, CDR2 FQDESV (reference sequence). V dropped 1 base and J dropped 4; count of bases not matched to a gene: 7. The CDR3 sequence: CASSLGAPGGNQPQHF. Here the CDR3 DNA reads TGTGCCAGCAGCTTAGGGGCGCCAGGGGGAAATCAGCCCCAGCATTTT.

The table lists this clonotype with many counts. V usage is TRBV5-1 and J usage is TRBJ1-6; D is uncertain. The CDR3 covers 16 residues. Trimming left V 0 bases short and J 7 bases short, with 14 bases between. CDR1 and CDR2 (germline): SGHRS, YFSETQ. The CDR3 region has the DNA TGCGCCAGCAGCTTGGAATCGGGAGCGGGGAATTCACCCCTCCACTTT. Its translation: CASSLESGAGNSPLHF.

This clonotype appeared many times. The chain has TRBV28 and TRBJ2-7; D may match TRBD1 or TRBD2 (5 bases each). The CDR3 consists of 13 residues. V lost 8 bases and J lost 3, with 14 bases in between. Germline CDR1 and CDR2: MDHEN and SYDVKM. The CDR3 sequence: CASAGTELYEQYF. CDR3 sequence (DNA): TGTGCCAGCGCCGGGACCGAACTCTACGAGCAGTACTTC.

This clonotype was counted many times. The chain employs TRBV7-3 and TRBJ1-1; perhaps TRBD1 as D (6 bases). The CDR3 covers 17 residues. Trimming took off 5 bases at V and 1 base at J, with 20 bases between the two ends. Germline V gene lookup returns CDR1 SGHTA and CDR2 FQGTGA. The CDR3 DNA follows: TGTGCCAGCAGCCCTACCGGGGGGGCCTCAAAGAACACTGAAGCTTTCTTT. Translating it yields CASSPTGGASKNTEAFF.

This clonotype was recorded at least ten times. The CDR3 DNA is TGTGCCAGCAGGGAGGCGGTGAATCAGCCCCAGCATTTT. Protein: CASREAVNQPQHF. The chain recombines TRBV2 with TRBJ1-5; no firm D call. The length of the CDR3 is 13 residues. Trimming cost V 6 bases and J 4 bases, with 10 bases left between them. Germline V gene lookup returns CDR1 SNHLY and CDR2 FYNNEI. Using reference TRBV2 and TRBJ1-5 for the parts outside the CDR3, the full variable domain is EPEVTQTPSHQVTQMGQEVILRCVPISNHLYFYWYRQILGQKVEFLVSFYNNEISEKSEIFDDQFSVERPDGSNFTLKIRSTKLEDSAMYFCASREAVNQPQHFGDGTRLSIL.

For this clonotype: A much larger clone differs by one base, so this may be a read error. V gene TRBV2 combines with J gene TRBJ1-5, with D uncertain. Germline V CDR1 and CDR2: SNHLY, FYNNEI. The CDR3 runs to 14 residues. V lost 4 bases, J lost 0 bases, and 7 bases lay in between. CDR3 sequence reads: CASSVRDSNQPQHF. CDR3 coding DNA: TGTGCCAGCAGTGTGAGGGATAGCAATCAGCCCCAGCATTTT.

This clonotype was counted ten times or more. The chain is built from TRBV20-1 and TRBJ2-7; the D is unclear. V lost 2 bases to trimming and J lost 5 bases, with 13 bases between them. Germline CDR1 reads DFQATT; CDR2 reads SNEGSKA (reference sequence). The CDR3 contains 13 residues. CDR3 sequence reads: CSARTWVQDEQYF. The DNA of the CDR3 is TGCAGTGCTAGAACCTGGGTTCAAGACGAGCAGTACTTC.

This clonotype was seen repeatedly, ten times or more. The V call is TRBV7-6, the J call TRBJ2-7; 9 bases are shared with TRBD1. Germline V gene data show CDR1 as SGHVS and CDR2 as FNYEAQ. This CDR3 contains 16 residues. Trimming removed 5 bases from V and 6 bases from J; junction bases left unmatched: 14. CDR3 region: CASSAGTGRPIGEQYF. DNA of the CDR3: TGTGCCAGCAGCGCCGGGACAGGGAGGCCGATAGGCGAGCAGTACTTC.

At least ten counts were recorded for this clonotype. The chain combines TRBV4-1 with TRBJ2-5, with 8 bases lining up with TRBD1. From germline, CDR1 is MGHRA and CDR2 YSYEKL. J gave up 2 bases and V 4 bases, and 6 bases lay outside the gene matches. This CDR3 has 15 residues. This chain's CDR3 is CASSPRDRIQETQYF. The CDR3 nucleotides read TGCGCCAGCAGCCCCAGGGACAGGATACAAGAGACCCAGTACTTC.

This clonotype came up many times. The chain links TRBV2 to TRBJ1-1; D is perhaps TRBD1 (5 bases). The ends were cut back, 1 base at V and 4 bases at J, with 13 bases in the middle. CDR3 size: 15 residues. Germline CDR1 is SNHLY and CDR2 is FYNNEI. The CDR3 reads CASSEDEGRSTEAFF. The CDR3, as DNA: TGTGCCAGCAGTGAAGATGAGGGGCGGAGCACTGAAGCTTTCTTT.

In its sample, this clonotype was seen once. The chain links TRBV10-3 to TRBJ2-7; 11 bases are a match to TRBD2. Germline trimming cut 6 bases from V and 6 bases from J; bases unmatched to any gene: 10. The germline gives CDR1 ENHRY, CDR2 SYGVKD. The CDR3 sequence is 15 residues long. The CDR3: CAIRGDSGGAVEQYF. CDR3 DNA sequence: TGTGCCATCAGGGGAGATAGCGGGGGGGCCGTCGAGCAGTACTTC.

This clonotype was found many times. The CDR3 sequence is CASSTPGTGSYEQYF. In nucleotides, the CDR3 is TGTGCCAGCAGTACGCCCGGGACAGGCTCCTACGAGCAGTACTTC. The chain employs TRBV28 and TRBJ2-7; 8 bases map to TRBD1. V shed 5 bases and J 0 bases; nucleotides not matched to a gene: 6. This CDR3 spans 15 amino acids. Germline CDR1 is MDHEN and CDR2 is SYDVKM.

This clonotype was seen many times. The chain combines TRBV11-1 with TRBJ2-5, with 9 bases identical to TRBD1. In germline, CDR1 is SGHAT, CDR2 FQDESV (reference sequence). The CDR3 loop spans 17 amino acids. V trimming: 5 bases; J trimming: 5 bases; junction bases outside the gene matches: 15. CDR3 nucleotide sequence: TGTGCCAGCAGCGACCCGTTTGGGACAGGGTGGATGGAGACCCAGTACTTC. Translating it yields CASSDPFGTGWMETQYF.